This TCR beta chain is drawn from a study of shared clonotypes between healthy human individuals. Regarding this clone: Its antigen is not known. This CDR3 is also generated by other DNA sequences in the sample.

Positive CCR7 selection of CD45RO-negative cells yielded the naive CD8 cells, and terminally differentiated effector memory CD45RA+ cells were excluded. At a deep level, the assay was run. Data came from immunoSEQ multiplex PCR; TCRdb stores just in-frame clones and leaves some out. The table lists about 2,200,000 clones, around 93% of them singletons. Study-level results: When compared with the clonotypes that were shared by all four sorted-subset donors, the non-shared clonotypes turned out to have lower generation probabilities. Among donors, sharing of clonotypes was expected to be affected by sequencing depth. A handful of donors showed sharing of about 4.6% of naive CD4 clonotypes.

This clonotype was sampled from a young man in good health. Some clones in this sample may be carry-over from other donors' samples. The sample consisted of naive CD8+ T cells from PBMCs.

The CDR3 bases are TGCGCCAGCAGCTTGGCCCGACTAGCGGGATTAAATGAGCAGTTCTTC. This codes for CASSLARLAGLNEQFF. The chain joins TRBV5-1 to TRBJ2-1; 11 bases match TRBD2. Trimming cost V 0 bases and J 7 bases; bases outside gene matches: 6. CDR1 SGHRS and CDR2 YFSETQ come from the germline V gene. The CDR3 has 16 amino acids.